Presented here are 8 T cell receptor beta chains from one specimen sequenced in a study of control samples from healthy donors and cancer patients. Generated by immunoSEQ multiplex PCR, the TCRdb table keeps only in-frame clones and is missing some. The profile shows around 200,000 clones, about 93% of them singletons. The sequencing input was blood. The receptors here all came from a man in his late teens or twenties in good health.

The V gene is TRBV10-3, the J gene TRBJ1-4; 7 bases match TRBD1. CDR1 and CDR2 from the germline V gene are ENHRY and SYGVKD. Germline trimming cut 2 bases from V and 7 bases from J; bases unmatched to any gene: 4. The CDR3 runs to 14 residues. The CDR3 protein is CAISEETGTEKLFF. The CDR3, as DNA: TGTGCCATCAGTGAGGAGACAGGGACTGAAAAACTGTTTTTT.

V gene TRBV7-8 combines with J gene TRBJ2-2; a weak D match, TRBD2 (5 bases). CDR1 is SGHVS and CDR2 is FQNEAQ in the germline V gene. Trimming removed 0 bases from V and 4 bases from J, with 9 bases in between. This CDR3 has 15 amino acids. In DNA form, the CDR3 reads TGTGCCAGCAGCTTAGCCTCAGAGGGCACCGGGGAGCTGTTTTTT. Translating gives CASSLASEGTGELFF.

CDR3 DNA: TGTGCCAGCAGCGTTGGCTCCCTGAGACCCCAGCATTTT. Translated: CASSVGSLRPQHF. The chain has TRBV11-2 and TRBJ1-5; D remains ambiguous. The CDR3 runs 13 residues. The V gene lost 5 bases and the J gene lost 10 bases, with 15 bases spanning the gap. Germline values: CDR1 SGHAT, CDR2 FQNNGV.

This clone was seen a few times. The V and J genes are TRBV30 and TRBJ1-6; D is ambiguous. Germline loops: CDR1 GTSNPN, CDR2 SVGIG (reference sequence). This CDR3 has 12 amino acids. Deletions cut 4 bases from V and 3 bases from J, with 4 bases between. The CDR3 sequence: CAWMLYNSPLHF. CDR3 sequence (DNA): TGTGCCTGGATGCTCTATAATTCACCCCTCCACTTT.

The J gene is TRBJ2-3, the V gene TRBV19, with TRBD2 as a possible D gene (6 bases). Trimming took off 3 bases at V and 5 bases at J, with 15 bases between the two ends. The CDR3 is 15 residues long. From germline, CDR1 is LNHDA and CDR2 SQIVND (reference sequence). The CDR3 sequence: CASSMGGSAGDTQYF. CDR3 nucleotide sequence: TGTGCCAGTAGTATGGGCGGGTCAGCGGGAGATACGCAGTATTTT.

V gene TRBV30 combines with J gene TRBJ1-1, with 10 bases that match TRBD1. Germline assignment: CDR1 GTSNPN and CDR2 SVGIG (reference sequence). Trimming took 5 bases from V and 2 from J; bases not matched to a gene: 2. CDR3 size: 13 residues. The chain's CDR3 is CAWDRGLNTEAFF. CDR3 bases: TGTGCCTGGGACAGGGGGCTTAACACTGAAGCTTTCTTT.

This clone was seen just once. The gene calls are TRBV25-1 and TRBJ1-2, with 7 bases fitting TRBD1. The CDR3 sequence is 17 residues long. Trimming took 3 bases from V and 0 from J; bases not matched to a gene: 10. Germline values: CDR1 MGHDK, CDR2 SYGVNS. In nucleotides, the CDR3 is TGTGCCAGCAGTGACCGGGACAGCGAGCTAACTAACTATGGCTACACCTTC. This encodes CASSDRDSELTNYGYTF.

This chain links TRBV15 with TRBJ1-2, with D unclear. The germline V gene has CDR1 LNHNV and CDR2 YYDKDF (reference sequence). The germline V and J ends were trimmed by 3 bases and 0 bases, with 17 bases remaining between them. The CDR3 runs 17 residues. The CDR3 nucleotides are TGTGCCACCAGCAGCGGATGGGGAACAGATTCTAACTATGGCTACACCTTC. Protein product: CATSSGWGTDSNYGYTF.